A selection of T cell receptor beta chains follows, all from one sample in a study of CD8+CD57+ T cells in acquired aplastic anemia. TCRdb independently ran MiXCR on the reads; one entry per CDR3 protein. This sample has 160,000 or so distinct CDR3 sequences, with 45% to 55% found just once. Sequencing was performed on sorted CD4+, CD8+, or CD8+CD57+ T cells (not recorded which) from PBMCs. The source is a human donor with aplastic anemia. The conserved cysteine and the conserved F or W are not part of the CDR3 here.

TRBV11-3,12,ASSVLAGEDEQY
TRBV6-1,12,ASSRREISYEQY
TRBV5-6,12,ASSWGTGGSEQY
TRBV10-3,14,AISDEAGVNTGELC
TRBV7-4,12,ASSGGAVHNEQF
TRBV5-4,12,ASSLEDPTETQY
TRBV24-1,10,AIAGDGGTQY
TRBV6-6,11,ASGTGTGNTIY
TRBV2,11,ASSEAASNEQY
TRBV27,12,ASSLEGDGYEQY
TRBV10-3,10,AAGGNNQPQH
TRBV15,15,ATSRQSLTARNTEAF
TRBV29-1,10,SSGTGQETQY